These 27 T cell receptor beta chains were sequenced from one sample in a study of blood T cell repertoires in COVID-19. Sequenced by immunoSEQ multiplex PCR; TCRdb stores in-frame clones only, minus some. The sample consists of roughly 160,000 clones, over 80% of them appearing once. Material: peripheral blood. The receptor set was obtained from a woman of 80 years or more with COVID-19, enrolled during active disease.

V is TRBV18 and J is TRBJ1-4, with a possible D match to TRBD1 (5 bases). CDR1 and CDR2 from the germline V gene are KGHSH and LQKENI. Trimming left V 3 bases short and J 8 bases short, with 16 bases between. This CDR3 has 15 residues. CDR3 DNA sequence: TGTGCCAGCTCACCCACTCAGGGTGCCCGCGAAAAACTGTTTTTT. This sequence encodes CASSPTQGAREKLFF.

This clone appeared a single time. V gene TRBV27 combines with J gene TRBJ1-6, with D unclear. From germline, CDR1 is MNHEY and CDR2 SMNVEV (reference sequence). The CDR3 has 14 residues. With 6 bases removed from V and 0 bases from J, the gap between germline ends came to 6 bases. In DNA form, the CDR3 reads TGTGCCAGCAGCCTCAGCTCCTATAATTCACCCCTCCACTTT. Residues: CASSLSSYNSPLHF.

The chain recombines TRBV5-1 with TRBJ1-5; no clear D. This CDR3 comprises 13 residues. Per germline, CDR1 SGHRS and CDR2 YFSETQ. Trimming cost V 2 bases and J 9 bases, with 12 bases left between them. For the CDR3, the DNA is TGCGCCAGCAGCTTCGGCGGAGCGGGGCCCCAGCATTTT. It codes for CASSFGGAGPQHF.

V is TRBV6-5 and J is TRBJ2-7; D unclear. With 2 bases removed from V and 2 bases from J, the gap between germline ends came to 13 bases. This CDR3 region has 15 residues. The V gene's germline CDR1 is MNHEY and CDR2 SVGAGI. CDR3 DNA sequence: TGTGCCAGCAGTTACGACACCCAACCAACCTACGAGCAGTACTTC. It codes for CASSYDTQPTYEQYF.

This clone was found once. This chain uses TRBV6-5 with TRBJ2-1; the D gene is possibly TRBD2 (6 bases). The CDR3 spans 13 residues. Germline V lookup: CDR1 MNHEY, CDR2 SVGAGI. The V and J ends lost 6 bases and 9 bases respectively, with 15 bases between them. CDR3 amino acids: CASRPYVGGEQFF. The CDR3 DNA is TGTGCCAGCAGGCCCTATGTGGGGGGTGAGCAGTTCTTC.

This clone was observed a single time. This sequence joins TRBV7-9 and TRBJ2-1; TRBD2 is a possible D gene (5 bases). V shed 5 bases and J shed 5 bases, with 16 bases lying between them. The CDR3 is 15 residues long. Per the germline V gene, CDR1 is SEHNR and CDR2 is FQNEAQ (reference sequence). CDR3 DNA sequence: TGTGCCAGCAGCCGAGGACTGGAGAACAACAATGAGCAGTTCTTC. This gives the protein CASSRGLENNNEQFF.

The CDR3 nucleotides are TGTTCCGTTGGCCGGACAGGGGCTTACAATGAGCAGTTCTTC. Translation: CSVGRTGAYNEQFF. This chain links TRBV27 with TRBJ2-1; 9 bases are a match to TRBD1. The V gene's germline CDR1 is MNHEY and CDR2 SMNVEV (reference sequence). This CDR3 is 14 amino acids long.

This clone was detected once. The chain couples TRBV30 to TRBJ2-5; TRBD2 matches at 11 bases. The germline V gene has CDR1 GTSNPN and CDR2 SVGIG (reference sequence). This CDR3 comprises 14 residues. The V gene end was trimmed by 4 bases and the J gene end by 5 bases; junction bases not matched to a gene: 6. The CDR3 sequence: CAWKGTSGGETQYF. The CDR3 nucleotides read TGTGCCTGGAAGGGGACTAGCGGTGGGGAGACCCAGTACTTC.

The chain combines TRBV29-1 with TRBJ2-1, with D possibly matching TRBD2 (6 bases). Germline V gene lookup returns CDR1 SQVTM and CDR2 ANQGSEA. Trimming left V 2 bases short and J 1 base short, with 9 bases between. The CDR3 spans 14 residues. Here the CDR3 DNA reads TGCAGCGTTGAACGCGGACTATCCTACAATGAGCAGTTCTTC. It codes for CSVERGLSYNEQFF.

The chain has TRBV5-1 and TRBJ1-1; TRBD1 is a possible D gene (5 bases). The CDR3 covers 14 residues. V was trimmed by 6 bases and J by 1 base, leaving 13 bases between them. Germline V lookup: CDR1 SGHRS, CDR2 YFSETQ. CDR3 sequence reads: CASTVFGQNTEAFF. The CDR3 nucleotides are TGCGCCAGCACCGTGTTCGGACAGAACACTGAAGCTTTCTTT.

The genes are TRBV6-5 and TRBJ2-7; 7 positions agree with TRBD1. The CDR3 has 13 residues. J was trimmed by 1 base and V by 6 bases; bases with no gene match: 3. Per the germline V gene, CDR1 is MNHEY and CDR2 is SVGAGI. The CDR3 DNA is TGTGCCAGCAGGTTACAGGGGTCCTACGAGCAGTACTTC. This codes for CASRLQGSYEQYF.

This clone was seen just once. The V and J genes are TRBV7-2 and TRBJ2-5; 8 nucleotides align to TRBD2. The J segment lost 0 bases and the V segment lost 0 bases, leaving 3 bases of the junction unmatched. Germline CDR1 reads SGHTA; CDR2 reads FQGNSA. The CDR3 covers 16 residues. The CDR3 nucleotides read TGTGCCAGCAGCTTAGCGGTAGCGGGACACCAAGAGACCCAGTACTTC. It yields the protein CASSLAVAGHQETQYF.

The CDR3: CASSPGIGAGDNEKLFF. The CDR3 region has the DNA TGTGCCAGCAGCCCAGGAATAGGGGCGGGGGACAATGAAAAACTGTTTTTT. The chain couples TRBV9 to TRBJ1-4; perhaps TRBD1 as D (5 bases). Between the trimmed V and J ends, which lost 4 bases and 5 bases, there was a span of 21 bases. This CDR3 spans 17 amino acids. CDR1 is SGDLS, CDR2 YYNGEE, per germline.

J is TRBJ2-7 and V is TRBV4-2; perhaps TRBD2 as D (8 bases). From germline, CDR1 is LGHNA and CDR2 YNFKEQ. Trimming pared 11 bases from V and 2 bases from J, leaving 22 bases between. The CDR3 has 15 amino acids. CDR3 protein: CASTGAGGDPYEQYF. The CDR3 nucleotides are TGTGCCTCAACAGGGGCGGGAGGTGATCCCTACGAGCAGTACTTC.

This clone was seen more than once but under ten times. V gene TRBV19 combines with J gene TRBJ2-2, with 7 nucleotides matching TRBD2. Germline V lookup: CDR1 LNHDA, CDR2 SQIVND (reference sequence). V dropped 2 bases and J dropped 6; count of bases not matched to a gene: 6. CDR3 length: 15 amino acids. Written as DNA, the CDR3 is TGTGCCAGTAGTATATCGGGGGGAACCTCCGGGGAGCTGTTTTTT. The encoded protein is CASSISGGTSGELFF.

The V call is TRBV3-1 (or the pseudogene TRBV3-2), the J call TRBJ2-5; no definite D call. This CDR3 is built from 13 residues. Trimming cost V 2 bases and J 3 bases, with 7 bases left between them. Germline CDR1 is LGHDT and CDR2 is YNNKEL (reference sequence). The CDR3 nucleotides read TGTGCCAGCAGCCAACGTGCTAAAGAGACCCAGTACTTC. Amino acids: CASSQRAKETQYF.

This chain joins TRBV9 and TRBJ2-3, with 8 bases fitting TRBD2. The ends lost 3 bases at V and 4 bases at J; junction bases unmatched: 4. The CDR3 spans 14 residues. Germline V gives CDR1 SGDLS, CDR2 YYNGEE. CDR3: CASSAGGASDTQYF. The CDR3 DNA sequence: TGTGCCAGCAGCGCCGGGGGGGCCTCAGATACGCAGTATTTT.

The chain recombines TRBV5-4 with TRBJ2-6; the D gene is possibly TRBD1 (6 bases). Germline V gene lookup returns CDR1 SGHNT and CDR2 YYREEE (reference sequence). This CDR3 has 17 amino acids. V lost 6 bases, J lost 0 bases, and 16 bases lay in between. CDR3 nucleotide sequence: TGTGCCAGCAACAAATCCCCAGGGGACTCTGGGGCCAACGTCCTGACTTTC. Its protein product is CASNKSPGDSGANVLTF.

This chain uses TRBV10-3 with TRBJ2-1; tentative D call: TRBD2 (7 bases). Germline CDR1 reads ENHRY; CDR2 reads SYGVKD. CDR3 length: 16 residues. V was shortened by 11 bases and J by 0 bases, with 20 bases between the two germline ends. CDR3 region: CAAEGGRGSSYNEQFF. The DNA of the CDR3 is TGTGCCGCGGAAGGGGGGCGCGGGAGCTCCTACAATGAGCAGTTCTTC.

Only one count was recorded for this clone. V usage is TRBV6-5 and J usage is TRBJ1-6; D is ambiguous. The length of the CDR3 is 16 residues. Trimming took 4 bases from V and 0 from J, leaving 10 bases between them. The germline V gene encodes CDR1 MNHEY and CDR2 SVGAGI. The CDR3 protein is CASSFRIPSYNSPLHF. CDR3 DNA sequence: TGTGCCAGCAGTTTCAGGATCCCCTCCTATAATTCACCCCTCCACTTT.

V gene TRBV18 combines with J gene TRBJ2-1; 8 bases line up with TRBD2. Germline CDR1 reads KGHSH; CDR2 reads LQKENI. This CDR3 region has 17 residues. Unmatched junction bases numbered 9, after V lost 3 bases and J lost 2 bases. The CDR3 spells CASSPGEKRGPYNEQFF. CDR3 bases: TGTGCCAGCTCACCGGGTGAAAAGCGGGGGCCCTACAATGAGCAGTTCTTC.

The CDR3 DNA reads TGCGCCAGCAGCTTCTTGCCCCAGGAAAATGAGCAGTTCTTC. Translation gives CASSFLPQENEQFF. The chain is built from TRBV5-1 and TRBJ2-1; D is undetermined. The CDR3 contains 14 residues. Germline values: CDR1 SGHRS, CDR2 YFSETQ. The V end was cut by 2 bases, the J end by 7 bases, with 13 bases between.

The chain carries TRBV7-2 and TRBJ2-2; D gene ambiguous. Germline V gives CDR1 SGHTA, CDR2 FQGNSA. V dropped 1 base and J dropped 9 bases, with 3 bases sitting between them. The CDR3 length is 11 residues. The CDR3 region is CASSLDRELFF. The CDR3 DNA follows: TGTGCCAGCAGCTTAGACAGGGAGCTGTTTTTT.

Many counts were recorded for this clone. The chain uses TRBV28 and TRBJ1-1; TRBD1 matches 7 bases. The ends lost 3 bases at V and 6 bases at J; junction bases unmatched: 10. This CDR3 spans 15 amino acids. Germline V gives CDR1 MDHEN, CDR2 SYDVKM. Here the CDR3 reads CASSFSSGGRSEAFF. CDR3 bases: TGTGCCAGCAGTTTTAGTTCAGGGGGTAGATCTGAAGCTTTCTTT. The full variable domain, its missing parts supplied by reference TRBV28 and TRBJ1-1, is DVKVTQSSRYLVKRTGEKVFLECVQDMDHENMFWYRQDPGLGLRLIYFSYDVKMKEKGDIPEGYSVSREKKERFSLILESASTNQTSMYLCASSFSSGGRSEAFFGQGTRLTVV.

This chain joins TRBV7-2 and TRBJ2-5, with TRBD1 matching over 7 bases. The V and J ends lost 8 bases and 10 bases, in that order; junction bases with no gene match: 16. Germline CDR1 and CDR2: SGHTA and FQGNSA. The CDR3 sequence is 14 residues long. CDR3 sequence (DNA): TGTGCCAGCGCCACGGGACAGACATTAGGTAGCCAGTACTTC. Its translation: CASATGQTLGSQYF.

This clone has more than one count but fewer than ten. The chain couples TRBV6-1 to TRBJ2-1; TRBD2 matches 10 bases. The CDR3 sequence is 16 residues long. Per germline, CDR1 MNHNS and CDR2 SASEGT. Germline trimming cut 3 bases from V and 4 bases from J; bases unmatched to any gene: 6. CDR3 region: CASSDLLAGMYNEQFF. The CDR3 region has the DNA TGTGCCAGCAGTGACCTACTAGCGGGAATGTACAATGAGCAGTTCTTC.

The chain couples TRBV19 to TRBJ2-5; TRBD2 matches 7 bases. Germline V gives CDR1 LNHDA, CDR2 SQIVND (reference sequence). V shed 3 bases and J 2 bases; nucleotides not matched to a gene: 6. The CDR3 is 15 amino acids. The CDR3 coding sequence is TGTGCCAGTAGTATTGGCCCTAGCGGACAAGAGACCCAGTACTTC. This encodes CASSIGPSGQETQYF.